A single sample gave rise to the 2 T cell receptor beta chains below, sequenced in a study of cytomegalovirus exposure and HLA in healthy donors. The PCR made use of 60 Vbeta and 13 Jbeta primers. Produced via immunoSEQ multiplex PCR; TCRdb's table is partial and in-frame only. The table lists 65,000 to 85,000 clones, 70% to 90% of them singletons. The specimen was PBMCs. These receptors all stem from a woman in her twenties or thirties in good health and CMV-seronegative.

The V gene is TRBV14, the J gene TRBJ1-2; D ambiguous. The CDR3 sequence is 15 residues long. CDR1 is SGHDN and CDR2 is FVKESK in the germline V gene. V lost 4 bases to trimming and J lost 6 bases, with 18 bases between them. CDR3 region: CASSPPPGKKDGYTF. DNA of the CDR3: TGTGCCAGCAGCCCCCCTCCGGGGAAGAAGGATGGCTACACCTTC.

The gene calls are TRBV10-3 and TRBJ2-5, with TRBD1 matching 8 bases. V was clipped by 6 bases and J by 2 bases; unmatched bases: 8. The CDR3 sequence is 15 residues long. CDR1 and CDR2 (germline): ENHRY, SYGVKD. In nucleotides, the CDR3 is TGTGCCATCAGCCCGGGACAGGCCCCACAAGAGACCCAGTACTTC. This translates into CAISPGQAPQETQYF.